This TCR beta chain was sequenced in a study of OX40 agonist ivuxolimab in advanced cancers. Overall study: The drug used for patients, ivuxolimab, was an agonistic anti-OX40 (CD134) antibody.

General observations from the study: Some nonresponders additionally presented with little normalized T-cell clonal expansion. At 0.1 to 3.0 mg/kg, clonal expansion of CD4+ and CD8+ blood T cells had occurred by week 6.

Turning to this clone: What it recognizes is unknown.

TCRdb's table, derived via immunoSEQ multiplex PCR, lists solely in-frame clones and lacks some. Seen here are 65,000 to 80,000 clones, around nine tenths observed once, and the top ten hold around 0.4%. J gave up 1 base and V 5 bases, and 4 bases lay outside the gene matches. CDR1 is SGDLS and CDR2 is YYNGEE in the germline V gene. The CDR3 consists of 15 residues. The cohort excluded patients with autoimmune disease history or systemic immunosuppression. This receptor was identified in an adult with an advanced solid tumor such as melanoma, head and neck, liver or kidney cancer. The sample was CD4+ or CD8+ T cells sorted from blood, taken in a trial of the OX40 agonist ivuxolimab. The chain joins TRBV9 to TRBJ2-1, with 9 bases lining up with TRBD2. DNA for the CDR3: TGTGCCAGCAGTTCGACTAGCGGATCCTACAATGAGCAGTTCTTC. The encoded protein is CASSSTSGSYNEQFF. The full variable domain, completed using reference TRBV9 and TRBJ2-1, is DSGVTQTPKHLITATGQRVTLRCSPRSGDLSVYWYQQSLDQGLQFLIQYYNGEERAKGNILERFSAQQFPDLHSELNLSSLELGDSALYFCASSSTSGSYNEQFFGPGTRLTVL.